This T cell receptor (beta chain) was captured by sequencing in a study of shared clonotypes between healthy human individuals (TCRdb year 2020). In terms of the full investigation: The cohort included three men and a couple of women between 18 and 49 years of age. For each donor, three plates each were used for CD4 naive and CD4 memory, two plates were used for CD8 naive, and one plate was used for CD8 memory. To estimate repertoire size and how much clonotype sharing occurs between individuals, the study deeply sequenced the blood TCR repertoires of a handful of healthy adults. To increase sequencing depth and limit assay-specific biases, different laboratories used diverse techniques to prepare libraries and sequence TCR repertoires. Each donor's leukapheresis produced roughly between roughly 0.85 and 10 billion PBMCs. Broad study findings and their caveats: Even with the large sequencing depth, rarefaction of the sorted-subset datasets indicated that sequencing was incomplete. Because the study included a small number of donors, the genetic and exposure-history diversity represented was limited. Naive subsets generally had larger estimated clonotype richness than memory subsets. Sampling was restricted to blood, and TCR repertoires in tissue are likely to differ from TCR repertoires in blood. Around 5.4% of naive CD4, 3.5% of naive CD8, 2.3% of memory CD4, and 0.4% of memory CD8 clonotypes were shared across several donors. Based on pairwise subsampling, the degree of clonotype sharing among donors was expected to be affected by sequencing depth. Clonotypes shared by all four sorted-subset donors showed higher generation probabilities than non-shared clonotypes.

V is pared back by 1 base and J by 4 bases, with 11 bases lying between the germline termini. The germline V gene (reference sequence) supplies CDR1 SGHKS and CDR2 YYEKEE. The CDR3, from cysteine to phenylalanine, totals 14 residues. Solely the CDR3 DNA is kept, with 42 bases framed from the first base. The donors were healthy, HIV-negative adults with no recently reported acute infections or vaccinations. Every donor was a Caucasian adult living in Nashville, Tennessee, USA. Magnetic negative selection was used to enrich CD4+ T cells, after which naive cells were positively selected on CD45RA and the negative fraction became the memory subset. Blood was obtained by leukapheresis, after which PBMCs were separated by Ficoll-Histopaque density gradient centrifugation and cryopreserved in liquid nitrogen vapor phase. Analytical flow cytometry was used to check the purity and quantity of every magnetically sorted T cell population. Genomic DNA was isolated from each sorted fraction and quantified by UV absorbance on a Nanodrop 2000c.

Using the deep immunoSEQ assay, multiplex PCR amplified TCR CDR3 regions from genomic DNA. Extracted genomic DNA from each cell subset was spread evenly across all wells of several immunoSEQ 96-well plates, with each plate serving as a replicate. For sorted subsets, around 0.2 ug genomic DNA, equal to tens of thousands of T cell genomes, was loaded into each replicate PCR. Purified libraries were measured with a Qubit 3.0 fluorometer, size-checked on a Bioanalyzer 2100, and measured again with the KAPA Library Quantification kit. A separate single-read 150-cycle Illumina NextSeq 550 flow cell was used to sequence each immunoSEQ 96-well plate. Turning to the authors' computational methods: The immunoSEQ output contained only junctional sequences without quality scores, so filtering could not match that applied to full-length reads. Sequences were annotated with PyIR, a Python wrapper for IgBLAST v1.9, using IMGT germline references to assign V/J genes and CDR3. Any read was removed if the V/J assignment was weak (E-value above 1e-6), the CDR3 was missing, or the read contained stop codons, out-of-frame junctions, or ambiguous translated residues. V3J clonotypes were defined as sequences sharing an identical inferred V gene, J gene, and CDR3 amino acid sequence. Percentage overlap between repertoires was calculated by dividing the number of shared unique clonotypes by the size of the smaller repertoire. Richness of each repertoire was evaluated using RTK rarefaction, the Chao1 estimator, and Recon v2.1 estimates of unobserved clonotypes. OLGA was used to compute generation probabilities for all TCRbeta clonotypes that the gDNA method yielded from a few donors. TCRdb retrieved this table from immuneACCESS and kept in-frame rearrangements only. Not all clones are present; in checked studies, unresolved V genes account for under half, and no reason is known for the remainder. That table is the source of V, J and clone size, and D and trimming were worked out from the DNA. Here the sample has over a million clones; around 95% occur a single time. Approximately 1% of the sample comes from the top ten.

Comment on this clone: Its antigen specificity is not known. No base qualities exist here, and no much larger clone lies one base off it.

Sequenced: naive CD4+ T cells sorted from blood. The cell subset or site tag for this specimen amounts to: CD45RA+ positively selected. This TCR was recovered from a man aged 25-40 years in good health. The sequence is built from TRBV5-5 and TRBJ1-2; matching of 5 bases hints at TRBD1 as the D gene. The CDR3 in this case is CASSLTGSPYGYTF. The nucleotide sequence is given as TGTGCCAGCAGCTTGACAGGATCTCCCTATGGCTACACCTTC.